These 23 T cell receptor beta chains were all obtained from the same sample, sequenced in a study of siplizumab effects on memory and regulatory T cells. Data came from immunoSEQ multiplex PCR; TCRdb stores just in-frame clones and leaves some out. The sample contains some 56,000 clones, just over 95% of which appear only once. The sequenced material came from naive CD8+ T cells sorted from blood. The receptors shown here come from a human donor in good health.

The gene calls are TRBV6-5 and TRBJ1-2; 8 nucleotides agree with TRBD1. The V gene's germline CDR1 is MNHEY and CDR2 SVGAGI. Trimming at V came to 6 bases and at J to 3 bases, leaving 9 bases not matched to a gene. This CDR3 spans 15 amino acids. CDR3 in amino acids: CASRKDREKYYGYTF. The CDR3 nucleotides are TGTGCCAGCAGAAAGGACAGGGAGAAATACTATGGCTACACCTTC.

The chain uses TRBV6-5 and TRBJ2-4; no clear D. From germline, CDR1 is MNHEY and CDR2 SVGAGI. The CDR3 length is 15 residues. Deletions cut 2 bases from V and 0 bases from J, with 8 bases between. The CDR3 loop is CASSYGRLAKNIQYF. In DNA, the CDR3 is TGTGCCAGCAGTTACGGCAGATTAGCCAAAAACATTCAGTACTTC.

The chain combines TRBV18 with TRBJ1-4; D unresolved. Germline values: CDR1 KGHSH, CDR2 LQKENI. The CDR3 is 13 residues long. V was pared by 0 bases and J by 7 bases, with 6 bases between. CDR3 nucleotide sequence: TGTGCCAGCTCACCACCGGGAGCTGAAAAACTGTTTTTT. Residues: CASSPPGAEKLFF.

The chain is built from TRBV7-8 and TRBJ2-7; D unresolved. CDR1 SGHVS and CDR2 FQNEAQ come from the germline V gene. CDR3 length: 15 amino acids. V lost 5 bases, J lost 2 bases, and 16 bases lay in between. The CDR3: CASSALTGQPYEQYF. Written as DNA, the CDR3 is TGTGCCAGCAGCGCGCTGACGGGCCAGCCCTACGAGCAGTACTTC.

The chain employs TRBV7-3 and TRBJ2-7; 8 nucleotides align to TRBD2. V trimming: 2 bases; J trimming: 3 bases; junction bases outside the gene matches: 6. The CDR3 contains 15 residues. Germline lookup yields CDR1 SGHTA and CDR2 FQGTGA. CDR3 DNA: TGTGCCAGCAGCTTATGGGTAGCGGGGAGCTACGAGCAGTACTTC. It encodes CASSLWVAGSYEQYF. The full variable domain, in which reference TRBV7-3 and TRBJ2-7 provide the parts outside the CDR3, is GAGVSQTPSNKVTEKGKYVELRCDPISGHTALYWYRQSLGQGPEFLIYFQGTGAADDSGLPNDRFFAVRPEGSVSTLKIQRTERGDSAVYLCASSLWVAGSYEQYFGPGTRLTVT.

The CDR3 protein is CASGTQGTEAFF. The DNA of the CDR3 is TGTGCTAGTGGTACACAGGGCACTGAAGCTTTCTTT. J is TRBJ1-1 and V is TRBV12-5; D possibly corresponds to TRBD1 (6 bases). CDR1 and CDR2 (germline): LGHNT, FRNRAP. The CDR3 contains 12 residues. Trimming removed 5 bases from V and 4 bases from J, with 8 bases in between.

V is TRBV19 and J is TRBJ1-1; 8 bases are a match to TRBD1. Germline loops: CDR1 LNHDA, CDR2 SQIVND (reference sequence). After removal of 10 bases from V and 2 bases from J, the junction contained 18 bases not matched to a gene. The CDR3 sequence is 17 residues long. CDR3 sequence: CATTKFLGDRKNTEAFF. CDR3 coding DNA: TGTGCCACCACGAAATTTCTGGGGGACAGGAAAAACACTGAAGCTTTCTTT.

V and J are TRBV5-1 and TRBJ2-7; 8 nucleotides align to TRBD2. The J segment lost 5 bases and the V segment lost 4 bases, leaving 20 bases of the junction unmatched. Germline V gene sequence: CDR1 SGHRS, CDR2 YFSETQ. The length of the CDR3 is 18 residues. The DNA of the CDR3 is TGCGCCAGCAGCCCGGTTGGGTTGTGGTCGGGAGGGCCTCACGAGCAGTACTTC. Translated: CASSPVGLWSGGPHEQYF.

V and J are TRBV6-1 and TRBJ2-7; 7 bases are a match to TRBD1. CDR3 size: 12 residues. After removal of 9 bases from V and 4 bases from J, the junction contained 6 bases not matched to a gene. The germline gives CDR1 MNHNS, CDR2 SASEGT. The CDR3 sequence is CASRDSAYEQYF. CDR3 nucleotide sequence: TGTGCCAGTAGGGACAGTGCATACGAGCAGTACTTC.

The chain recombines TRBV6-5 with TRBJ2-3; TRBD2 aligns across 7 bases. From germline, CDR1 is MNHEY and CDR2 SVGAGI. CDR3 length: 15 residues. After removal of 7 bases from V and 0 bases from J, the junction contained 7 bases not matched to a gene. The CDR3 loop is CASTSGDYSTDTQYF. CDR3 bases: TGTGCCAGCACTTCGGGGGACTACAGCACAGATACGCAGTATTTT.

CDR3 nucleotide sequence: TGTGCCAGCTCGCCCGGACAGGGCGAGGTCCCTAACTATGGCTACACCTTC. Its protein is CASSPGQGEVPNYGYTF. The rearrangement links TRBV18 to TRBJ1-2, with 8 bases aligning to TRBD1. With 6 bases clipped from V and 0 bases from J, the junction kept 12 bases outside the gene matches. The CDR3 sequence is 17 residues long. The V gene's germline CDR1 is KGHSH and CDR2 LQKENI. Looking up the rest from reference TRBV18 and TRBJ1-2 gives the full variable domain: NAGVMQNPRHLVRRRGQEARLRCSPMKGHSHVYWYRQLPEEGLKFMVYLQKENIIDESGMPKERFSAEFPKEGPSILRIQQVVRGDSAAYFCASSPGQGEVPNYGYTFGSGTRLTVV.

The rearrangement joins TRBV2 to TRBJ1-5; D may be TRBD1 (5 bases). The CDR3 sequence is 15 residues long. The V gene lost 6 bases and the J gene lost 0 bases, with 12 bases spanning the gap. The germline V gene has CDR1 SNHLY and CDR2 FYNNEI. CDR3: CASRAGPDSNQPQHF. CDR3 nucleotides: TGTGCCAGCAGGGCGGGGCCTGATAGCAATCAGCCCCAGCATTTT.

The count of this clone is one. The chain employs TRBV6-6 and TRBJ2-7; D is ambiguous. The V and J ends lost 2 bases and 5 bases respectively, with 7 bases between them. There are 12 residues in the CDR3. From germline, CDR1 is MNHNY and CDR2 SVGAGI (reference sequence). The CDR3 nucleotides are TGTGCCAGCAGTTACGAAGGGAACGAGCAGTACTTC. Protein: CASSYEGNEQYF.

This clone came up once. This chain uses TRBV7-9 with TRBJ1-2, with D possibly being TRBD1 (5 bases). V was clipped by 5 bases and J by 14 bases, with 15 bases between them. There are 11 residues in the CDR3. Germline assignment: CDR1 SEHNR and CDR2 FQNEAQ (reference sequence). DNA of the CDR3: TGTGCCAGCAGCCTGGACAACTCAGTTACCTTC. Translating it yields CASSLDNSVTF.

In this sample, this clone turned up once. The J gene is TRBJ2-3, the V gene TRBV19, with D perhaps TRBD1 (6 bases). V was shortened by 3 bases and J by 5 bases, with 15 bases between the two germline ends. CDR1 is LNHDA, CDR2 SQIVND, per germline (reference sequence). The CDR3 extends over 15 amino acids. The CDR3 DNA reads TGTGCCAGTAGTATTCACAGGGTTAAGGAAGATACGCAGTATTTT. Its translation: CASSIHRVKEDTQYF.

Remarks on this clone: A junction end diverges from the germline sequence, so it may reflect a read error. This sequence joins TRBV7-9 and TRBJ2-3; no clear D gene. There are 15 residues in the CDR3. The germline V gene has CDR1 SEHNR and CDR2 FQNEAQ (reference sequence). CDR3 DNA sequence: TGTGCCGGCAGCACAACGGGCTCAACTTCAGATACGCAGTATTTT. Translation: CAGSTTGSTSDTQYF. The full variable domain, completed using reference TRBV7-9 and TRBJ2-3, is DTGVSQNPRHKITKRGQNVTFRCDPISEHNRLYWYRQTLGQGPEFLTYFQNEAQLEKSRLLSDRFSAERPKGSFSTLEIQRTEQGDSAMYLCAGSTTGSTSDTQYFGPGTRLTVL.

This chain links TRBV7-9 with TRBJ2-5; no clear D. Germline CDR1 reads SEHNR; CDR2 reads FQNEAQ (reference sequence). The germline V and J ends were trimmed by 0 bases and 4 bases, with 15 bases remaining between them. This CDR3 spans 16 amino acids. In nucleotides, the CDR3 is TGTGCCAGCAGCTTAGCGATGGGCCAGTATAGAGAGACCCAGTACTTC. Residues: CASSLAMGQYRETQYF.

This clone appeared once. The chain links TRBV15 to TRBJ2-1; perhaps TRBD1 as D (6 bases). The CDR3 loop spans 15 amino acids. Trimming took off 2 bases at V and 2 bases at J, with 10 bases between the two ends. Germline-derived CDR1 and CDR2 are LNHNV and YYDKDF (reference sequence). The CDR3 DNA reads TGTGCCACCAGCAGACAGAGACAGGCCTACAATGAGCAGTTCTTC. It codes for CATSRQRQAYNEQFF.

The V and J genes are TRBV29-1 and TRBJ2-1, with D possibly TRBD2 on 6 matching bases. The CDR3 contains 11 residues. Germline CDR1 reads SQVTM; CDR2 reads ANQGSEA. Trimming removed 6 bases from V and 8 bases from J, with 11 bases in between. In nucleotides, the CDR3 is TGCAGCGTACGGGAGACGCATGAGCAGTTCTTC. Translating it yields CSVRETHEQFF.

The V gene is TRBV29-1, the J gene TRBJ2-5, with D possibly matching TRBD1 (6 bases). Germline CDR1 reads SQVTM; CDR2 reads ANQGSEA. Trimming took off 7 bases at V and 4 bases at J, with 10 bases between the two ends. The CDR3 runs 11 residues. The CDR3 loop reads CSARGLETQYF. DNA of the CDR3: TGCAGCGCCAGGGGCCTAGAGACCCAGTACTTC.

This clone was recorded only once. This CDR3 reads CASSQDRFTEAFF. CDR3 sequence (DNA): TGTGCCAGCAGCCAGGACAGATTCACTGAAGCTTTCTTT. The J gene is TRBJ1-1, the V gene TRBV27, with D perhaps TRBD1 (6 bases). This CDR3 has 13 amino acids. With 6 bases removed from V and 4 bases from J, the gap between germline ends came to 12 bases. Germline V gene data show CDR1 as MNHEY and CDR2 as SMNVEV (reference sequence).

The genes are TRBV7-6 and TRBJ1-1, with 7 nucleotides matching TRBD1. V was pared by 2 bases and J by 4 bases, with 7 bases of the junction left unmatched. Germline V gene sequence: CDR1 SGHVS, CDR2 FNYEAQ. The CDR3 runs 15 residues. Here the CDR3 reads CASSLKGTVSTEAFF. CDR3 nucleotide sequence: TGTGCCAGCAGCTTAAAAGGGACAGTGAGCACTGAAGCTTTCTTT.

The chain has TRBV9 and TRBJ2-3; a possible D gene is TRBD2 (6 bases). V gave up 1 base and J gave up 6 bases, with 15 bases separating them. CDR3 length equals 15 residues. CDR1 is SGDLS and CDR2 is YYNGEE in the germline V gene. CDR3 nucleotide sequence: TGTGCCAGCAGCGTAACTGGGGGAGGTTTGGATACGCAGTATTTT. This gives the protein CASSVTGGGLDTQYF.